The clone carrying this TCR beta chain came up a few times. The target antigen is unknown. Runs used v3.0 of the immunoSEQ assay and were done at survey level. Sequencing was performed with immunoSEQ multiplex PCR; in TCRdb, only in-frame clones are kept and a portion is missing. Of roughly 28,000 clones in the sample, approximately 92% were seen once. The V and J ends lost 5 bases and 10 bases respectively, with 28 bases between them. This CDR3 is 17 amino acids long. Germline CDR1 PRHDT, CDR2 FYEKMQ (reference sequence). This sample is drawn from a study of long-term antiretroviral therapy in people with HIV. Turning to the study itself: It was about a decade before the 2015 immediate-ART recommendation that the earliest samples were taken. Overall study results and limits: Across all time points, the repertoire was dominated by clones that expanded before ART. Whereas controls had wider CDR3 length ranges, HIV repertoires had narrower ones. Researchers lacked any data on ART adherence, viral resistance or therapy changes.

The chain is built from TRBV13 and TRBJ2-3; D is ambiguous. This TCR was sampled from a woman aged 35 to 49 with HIV. The sample in question was unsorted PBMCs, obtained approximately 5.1 years after starting antiretroviral therapy. CDR3 in amino acids: CASSLMTDRVPQVPQYF. The CDR3 DNA follows: TGTGCCAGCAGCCTCATGACTGATAGGGTCCCTCAGGTTCCGCAGTATTTT.